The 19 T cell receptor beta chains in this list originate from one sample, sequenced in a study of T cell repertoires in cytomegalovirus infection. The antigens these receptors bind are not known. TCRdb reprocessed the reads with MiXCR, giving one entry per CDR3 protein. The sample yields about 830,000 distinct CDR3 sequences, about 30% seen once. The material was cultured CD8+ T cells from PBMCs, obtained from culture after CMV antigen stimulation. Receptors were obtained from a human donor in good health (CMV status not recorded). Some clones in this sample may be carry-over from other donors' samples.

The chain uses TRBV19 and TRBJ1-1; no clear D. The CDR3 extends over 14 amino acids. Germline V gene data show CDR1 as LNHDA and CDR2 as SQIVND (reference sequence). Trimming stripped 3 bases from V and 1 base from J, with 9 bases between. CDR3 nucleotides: TGTGCCAGTAGTATGGCAGATGCGAACACTGAAGCTTTCTTT. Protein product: CASSMADANTEAFF.

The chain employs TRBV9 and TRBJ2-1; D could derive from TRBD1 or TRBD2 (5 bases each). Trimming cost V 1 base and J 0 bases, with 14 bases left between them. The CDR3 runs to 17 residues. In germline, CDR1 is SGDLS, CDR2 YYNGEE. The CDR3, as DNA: TGTGCCAGCAGCGTAACCCGGGACGTAAGCTCCTACAATGAGCAGTTCTTC. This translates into CASSVTRDVSSYNEQFF.

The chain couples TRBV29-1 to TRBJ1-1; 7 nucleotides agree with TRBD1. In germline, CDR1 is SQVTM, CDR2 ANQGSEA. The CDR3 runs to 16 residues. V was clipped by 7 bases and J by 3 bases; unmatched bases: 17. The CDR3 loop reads CSAHGQANRADTEAFF. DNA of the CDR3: TGCAGCGCCCACGGACAGGCTAATAGAGCTGACACTGAAGCTTTCTTT. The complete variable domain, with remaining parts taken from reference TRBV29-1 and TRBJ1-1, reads SAVISQKPSRDICQRGTSLTIQCQVDSQVTMMFWYRQQPGQSLTLIATANQGSEATYESGFVIDKFPISRPNLTFSTLTVSNMSPEDSSIYLCSAHGQANRADTEAFFGQGTRLTVV.

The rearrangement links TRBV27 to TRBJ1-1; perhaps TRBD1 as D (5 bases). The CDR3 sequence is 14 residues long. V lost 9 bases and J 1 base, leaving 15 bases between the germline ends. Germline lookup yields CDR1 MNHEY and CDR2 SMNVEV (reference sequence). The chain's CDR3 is CASSPGLSNTEAFF. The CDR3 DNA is TGTGCCAGTTCCCCGGGACTATCGAACACTGAAGCTTTCTTT.

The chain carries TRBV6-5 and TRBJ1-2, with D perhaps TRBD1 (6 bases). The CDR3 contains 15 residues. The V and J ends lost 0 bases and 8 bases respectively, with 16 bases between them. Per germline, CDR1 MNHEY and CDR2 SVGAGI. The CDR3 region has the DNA TGTGCCAGCAGTTACTCCGCAGGGGCTACCGGGGGCTACACCTTC. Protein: CASSYSAGATGGYTF.

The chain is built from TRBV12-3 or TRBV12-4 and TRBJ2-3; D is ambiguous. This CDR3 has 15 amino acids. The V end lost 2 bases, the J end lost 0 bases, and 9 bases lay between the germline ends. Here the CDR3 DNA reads TGTGCCAGCAGTTTAAGAGTTTACAGCACAGATACGCAGTATTTT. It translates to CASSLRVYSTDTQYF.

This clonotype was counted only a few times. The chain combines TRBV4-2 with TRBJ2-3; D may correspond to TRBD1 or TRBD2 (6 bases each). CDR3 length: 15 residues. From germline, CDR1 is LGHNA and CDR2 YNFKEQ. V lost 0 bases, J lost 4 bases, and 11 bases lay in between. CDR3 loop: CASSQEGGLADTQYF. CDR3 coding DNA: TGTGCCAGCAGCCAAGAAGGGGGGCTTGCAGATACGCAGTATTTT.

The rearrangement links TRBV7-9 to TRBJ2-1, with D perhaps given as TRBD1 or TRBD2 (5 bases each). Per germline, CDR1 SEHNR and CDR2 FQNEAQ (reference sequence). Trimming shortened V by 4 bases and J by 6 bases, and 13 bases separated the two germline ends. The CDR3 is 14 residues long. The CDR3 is CASSSPGRTNEQFF. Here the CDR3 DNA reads TGTGCCAGCAGCTCTCCGGGACGGACCAATGAGCAGTTCTTC.

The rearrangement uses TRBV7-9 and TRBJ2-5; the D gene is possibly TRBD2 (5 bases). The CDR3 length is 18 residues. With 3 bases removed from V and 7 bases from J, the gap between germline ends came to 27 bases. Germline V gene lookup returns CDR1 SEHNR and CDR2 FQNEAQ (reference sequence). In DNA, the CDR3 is TGTGCCAGCAGCTTTGGCGCGGCGGTGCATACTGGCGAGGGGACCCAGTACTTC. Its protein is CASSFGAAVHTGEGTQYF.

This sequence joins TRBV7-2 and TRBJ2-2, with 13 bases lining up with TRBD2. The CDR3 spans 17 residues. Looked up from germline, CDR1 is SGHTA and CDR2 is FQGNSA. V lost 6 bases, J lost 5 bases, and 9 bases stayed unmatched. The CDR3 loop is CASSPTSGGLKTGELFF. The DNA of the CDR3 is TGTGCCAGCAGTCCGACTAGCGGGGGGCTTAAAACCGGGGAGCTGTTTTTT.

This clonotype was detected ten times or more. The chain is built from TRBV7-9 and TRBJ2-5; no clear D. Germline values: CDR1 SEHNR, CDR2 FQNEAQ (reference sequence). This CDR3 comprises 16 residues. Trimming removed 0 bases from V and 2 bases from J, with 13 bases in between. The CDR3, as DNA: TGTGCCAGCAGCTTAGCGTTCGATCTGAGGCAAGAGACCCAGTACTTC. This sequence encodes CASSLAFDLRQETQYF.

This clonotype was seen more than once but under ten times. CDR3 amino acids: CASSFWRFTSTDTQYF. CDR3 coding DNA: TGTGCCAGCAGCTTTTGGCGGTTTACTAGCACAGATACGCAGTATTTT. The V gene is TRBV11-2, the J gene TRBJ2-3; D remains ambiguous. Trimming took off 3 bases at V and 0 bases at J, with 13 bases between the two ends. CDR3 length equals 16 residues. CDR1 and CDR2 (germline): SGHAT, FQNNGV.

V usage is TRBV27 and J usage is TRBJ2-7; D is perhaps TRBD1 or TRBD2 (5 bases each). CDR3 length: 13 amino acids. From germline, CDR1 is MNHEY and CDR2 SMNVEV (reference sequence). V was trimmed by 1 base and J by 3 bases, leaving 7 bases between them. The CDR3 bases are TGTGCCAGCAGTTTATATGGGGGCTACGAGCAGTACGTC. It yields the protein CASSLYGGYEQYV.

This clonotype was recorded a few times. Here the CDR3 reads CASSFPSGTSNEQFF. CDR3 nucleotides: TGTGCCAGCAGTTTCCCTTCCGGGACTAGTAATGAGCAGTTCTTC. V usage is TRBV28 and J usage is TRBJ2-1, with TRBD2 matching over 8 bases. V was clipped by 3 bases and J by 7 bases; unmatched bases: 8. The germline gives CDR1 MDHEN, CDR2 SYDVKM. The length of the CDR3 is 15 residues.

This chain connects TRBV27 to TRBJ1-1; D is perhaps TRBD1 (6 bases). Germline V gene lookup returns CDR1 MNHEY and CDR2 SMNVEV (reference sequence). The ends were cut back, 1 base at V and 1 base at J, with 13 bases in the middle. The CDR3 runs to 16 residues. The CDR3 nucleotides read TGTGCCAGCAGTTTATTCGGGCGGGGGGCGAACACTGAAGCTTTCTTT. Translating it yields CASSLFGRGANTEAFF.

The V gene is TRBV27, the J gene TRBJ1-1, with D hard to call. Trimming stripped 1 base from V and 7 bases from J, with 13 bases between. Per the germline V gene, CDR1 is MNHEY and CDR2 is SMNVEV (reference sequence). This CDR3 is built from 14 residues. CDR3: CASSLWGVGNEAFF. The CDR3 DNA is TGTGCCAGCAGTTTATGGGGTGTAGGGAATGAAGCTTTCTTT.

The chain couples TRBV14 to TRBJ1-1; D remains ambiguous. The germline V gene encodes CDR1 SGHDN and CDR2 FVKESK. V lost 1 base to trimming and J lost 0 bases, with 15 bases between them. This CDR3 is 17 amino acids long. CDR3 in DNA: TGTGCCAGCAGCCAAGGCTACAGCGGGGTAATGAACACTGAAGCTTTCTTT. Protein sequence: CASSQGYSGVMNTEAFF.

The CDR3 DNA sequence: TGTGCCAGCACCGAGGGGCAGGGGAGCACAGATACGCAGTATTTT. Encoded protein: CASTEGQGSTDTQYF. This chain links TRBV2 with TRBJ2-3, with a possible D match to TRBD1 (6 bases). This CDR3 is 15 amino acids long. V lost 7 bases to trimming and J lost 0 bases, with 14 bases between them. Germline values: CDR1 SNHLY, CDR2 FYNNEI.

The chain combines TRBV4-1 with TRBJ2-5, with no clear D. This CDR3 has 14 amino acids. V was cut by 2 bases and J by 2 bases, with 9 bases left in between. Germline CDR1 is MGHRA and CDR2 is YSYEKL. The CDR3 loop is CASSQNAEQETQYF. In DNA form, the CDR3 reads TGCGCCAGCAGCCAAAACGCGGAACAAGAGACCCAGTACTTC.